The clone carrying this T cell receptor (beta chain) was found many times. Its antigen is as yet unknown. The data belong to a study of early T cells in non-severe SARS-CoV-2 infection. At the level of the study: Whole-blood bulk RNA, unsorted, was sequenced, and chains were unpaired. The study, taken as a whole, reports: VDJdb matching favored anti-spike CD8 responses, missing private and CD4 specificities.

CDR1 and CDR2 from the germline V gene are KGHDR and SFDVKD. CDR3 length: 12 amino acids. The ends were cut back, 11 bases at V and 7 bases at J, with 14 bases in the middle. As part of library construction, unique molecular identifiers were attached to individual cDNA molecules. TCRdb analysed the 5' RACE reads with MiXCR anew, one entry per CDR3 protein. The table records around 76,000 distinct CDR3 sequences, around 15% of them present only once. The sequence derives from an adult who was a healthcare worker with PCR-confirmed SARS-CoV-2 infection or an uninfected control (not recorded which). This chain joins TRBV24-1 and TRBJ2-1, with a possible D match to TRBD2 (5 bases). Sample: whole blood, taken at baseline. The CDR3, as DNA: TGTGCCAGCGAGACCACGGGGAATGAGCAGTTCTTC. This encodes CASETTGNEQFF.